These 32 T cell receptor beta chains share one sample of origin, sequenced in a study of T cells expressing NK-cell markers. Reanalyzing the 5' RACE reads, TCRdb keeps one entry per CDR3 protein, without DNA. Found here are roughly 420,000 distinct CDR3 sequences; the top ten clones hold 7.3%. Sample: blood T cells: a sorted CD56 or NKG2C T cell subset, CD4+ or CD8+ T cells, or bulk PBMC T cells (not recorded which). The receptors stem from a woman between 18 and 75 years old in good health.

The chain is built from TRBV18 and TRBJ2-7. Germline CDR1 and CDR2: KGHSH and LQKENI. The length of the CDR3 is 15 residues. The CDR3 is CASSPVGSGSYEQYF.

The chain combines TRBV12-3 or TRBV12-4 with TRBJ1-2. This CDR3 region has 13 residues. The CDR3 spells CASILQGGHGYTF.

V is TRBV29-1 and J is TRBJ1-4; TCRdb's D gene call, TRBD1, goes unchecked for lack of DNA. The CDR3 is 15 amino acids. Germline CDR1 is SQVTM and CDR2 is ANQGSEA. The CDR3 reads CSVDAPGQTNEKLFF.

This rearrangement joins TRBV14 to TRBJ2-3; TCRdb gives TRBD2 as the D gene, but with no DNA this cannot be confirmed. The CDR3 is made up of 17 amino acids. Germline assignment: CDR1 SGHDN and CDR2 FVKESK. The CDR3 here is CASSLQTTSGSWDTQYF.

V gene TRBV29-1 combines with J gene TRBJ1-2; the TCRdb D gene call, TRBD1, has no DNA to confirm it. Germline V CDR1 and CDR2: SQVTM, ANQGSEA. The CDR3 is 13 residues long. The CDR3 here is CSVTRGANYGYTF.

The V and J genes are TRBV5-5 and TRBJ1-1; TCRdb indicates TRBD1, and absent DNA this call remains unverified. CDR3 size: 13 residues. Germline CDR1 is SGHKS and CDR2 is YYEKEE (reference sequence). CDR3 amino acids: CASRQTGPTEAFF.

This chain joins TRBV12-3 or TRBV12-4 and TRBJ2-3. The CDR3 is made up of 17 amino acids. The CDR3 loop reads CASSLGTEPTSTDTQYF.

The chain is built from TRBV12-3 or TRBV12-4 and TRBJ1-4; the D gene TCRdb calls, TRBD1, cannot be checked with no DNA. This CDR3 contains 14 residues. The CDR3 region is CASRPGGANEKLFF.

The chain carries TRBV10-3 and TRBJ2-5; TCRdb designates TRBD2, a call that cannot be tested without DNA. There are 13 residues in the CDR3. CDR1 is ENHRY, CDR2 SYGVKD, per germline. The CDR3 is CAIKAGNQETQYF.

The chain combines TRBV18 with TRBJ2-1; TCRdb selects TRBD2, and the lack of DNA leaves this call unchecked. Germline CDR1 is KGHSH and CDR2 is LQKENI. CDR3 length equals 14 residues. The chain's CDR3 is CASSPRTREDEQFF.

The genes are TRBV7-6 and TRBJ2-2; TCRdb's D call of TRBD1 is untestable without DNA. Germline V gives CDR1 SGHVS, CDR2 FNYEAQ. The CDR3 runs to 13 residues. The CDR3 sequence is CAVGAVNTGELFF. Full variable domain (outside the CDR3, taken from reference TRBV7-6 and TRBJ2-2): GAGVSQSPRYKVTKRGQDVALRCDPISGHVSLYWYRQALGQGPEFLTYFNYEAQQDKSGLPNDRFSAERPEGSISTLTIQRTEQRDSAMYRCAVGAVNTGELFFGEGSRLTVL.

V gene TRBV4-2 combines with J gene TRBJ2-7; the TCRdb D gene call, TRBD2, has no DNA to confirm it. This CDR3 has 17 residues. Germline V gene data show CDR1 as LGHNA and CDR2 as YNFKEQ. This CDR3 is CASSQVSGRAITYEQYF.

V usage is TRBV19 and J usage is TRBJ2-3; TCRdb lists TRBD2, though no DNA is available to test this call. This CDR3 spans 16 amino acids. Per the germline V gene, CDR1 is LNHDA and CDR2 is SQIVND (reference sequence). Here the CDR3 reads CASSIQPQGPTDTQYF.

The CDR3 sequence is CASSLSGGGGSPLHF. This chain connects TRBV12-3 or TRBV12-4 to TRBJ1-6; TCRdb's D call of TRBD1 is untestable without DNA. The CDR3 covers 15 residues.

The chain joins TRBV19 to TRBJ2-6; the TCRdb call, TRBD2, lacks DNA for checking. In germline, CDR1 is LNHDA, CDR2 SQIVND (reference sequence). CDR3 length: 21 residues. This CDR3 reads CASSIDRLAGAINSGANVLTF.

The V and J genes are TRBV6-1 and TRBJ2-7; TCRdb indicates TRBD1, and absent DNA this call remains unverified. The CDR3 loop spans 15 amino acids. CDR1 is MNHNS and CDR2 is SASEGT in the germline V gene. The CDR3 protein is CASSSSGTGVYEQYF.

V and J are TRBV5-1 and TRBJ2-7; TCRdb lists TRBD1, though no DNA is available to test this call. The CDR3 loop spans 14 amino acids. The germline gives CDR1 SGHRS, CDR2 YFSETQ. CDR3 sequence reads: CASRNNPQGGEQYF.

The chain's CDR3 is CASRDGLASYNEQFF. This chain uses TRBV6-2 or TRBV6-3 with TRBJ2-1; the TRBD2 assignment by TCRdb is unverifiable without DNA. Germline-derived CDR1 and CDR2 are MNHEY and SVGEGT. This CDR3 is 15 amino acids long.

The chain has TRBV20-1 and TRBJ1-5; TCRdb indicates TRBD1, and absent DNA this call remains unverified. CDR3 length: 13 residues. CDR1 and CDR2 from the germline V gene are DFQATT and SNEGSKA (reference sequence). The chain's CDR3 is CSAKDRDNQPQHF.

CDR3: CSASIGTGGNEQFF. This sequence joins TRBV20-1 and TRBJ2-1; no DNA is available, so the TRBD1 call from TCRdb remains unchecked. The length of the CDR3 is 14 residues. Germline V gives CDR1 DFQATT, CDR2 SNEGSKA (reference sequence).

The rearrangement uses TRBV18 and TRBJ2-5. From germline, CDR1 is KGHSH and CDR2 LQKENI. CDR3 length: 17 residues. CDR3 sequence reads: CASSPPFVQLYQETQYF.

The rearrangement links TRBV5-1 to TRBJ1-2. Per germline, CDR1 SGHRS and CDR2 YFSETQ. This CDR3 is 17 amino acids long. The CDR3 region is CASRPRRVEGLGDGYTF.

The chain combines TRBV30 with TRBJ2-1. From germline, CDR1 is GTSNPN and CDR2 SVGIG (reference sequence). This CDR3 has 11 amino acids. CDR3 protein: CAWTRLDEQFF.

This chain connects TRBV2 to TRBJ2-5; TCRdb outputs TRBD2, but without DNA this stays unchecked. The CDR3 is made up of 13 amino acids. From germline, CDR1 is SNHLY and CDR2 FYNNEI. The CDR3 protein is CARSTGPWKTQYF.

V gene TRBV9 combines with J gene TRBJ2-2; TCRdb indicates TRBD2, and absent DNA this call remains unverified. The CDR3 consists of 14 residues. Germline CDR1 reads SGDLS; CDR2 reads YYNGEE. The CDR3 is CASSGTSGTGELFF.

The CDR3 loop is CASRLSGRLDGYTF. V is TRBV3-1 and J is TRBJ1-2; TCRdb selects TRBD1, and the lack of DNA leaves this call unchecked. This CDR3 is 14 amino acids long. CDR1 is LGHDT and CDR2 is YNNKEL in the germline V gene (reference sequence).

J is TRBJ1-1 and V is TRBV20-1. This CDR3 is 13 amino acids long. Germline V gene data show CDR1 as DFQATT and CDR2 as SNEGSKA (reference sequence). CDR3 sequence reads: CSASRVPRTEAFF.

This chain joins TRBV18 and TRBJ1-1. CDR3 length equals 14 residues. Germline V CDR1 and CDR2: KGHSH, LQKENI. CDR3 sequence reads: CASSLSSGNTEAFF.

The chain carries TRBV19 and TRBJ1-1; TCRdb outputs TRBD1, but without DNA this stays unchecked. The CDR3 runs to 15 residues. From germline, CDR1 is LNHDA and CDR2 SQIVND (reference sequence). CDR3 residues: CASSIQGAVNTEAFF.

The chain has TRBV6-4 and TRBJ2-2; lacking DNA, the TRBD1 call made by TCRdb goes unchecked. The CDR3 has 14 residues. Germline-derived CDR1 and CDR2 are MRHNA and SNTAGT. This chain's CDR3 is CASSPGVGTGELFF.

The CDR3 loop reads CASGTDGGTQYF. This chain joins TRBV7-3 and TRBJ2-3; TCRdb proposes TRBD1, but this gene call is untestable without DNA. Per germline, CDR1 SGHTA and CDR2 FQGTGA. The CDR3 is 12 amino acids.

The V gene is TRBV20-1, the J gene TRBJ2-2. This CDR3 has 13 amino acids. Germline V lookup: CDR1 DFQATT, CDR2 SNEGSKA (reference sequence). The CDR3 reads CSARGFRSGELFF.